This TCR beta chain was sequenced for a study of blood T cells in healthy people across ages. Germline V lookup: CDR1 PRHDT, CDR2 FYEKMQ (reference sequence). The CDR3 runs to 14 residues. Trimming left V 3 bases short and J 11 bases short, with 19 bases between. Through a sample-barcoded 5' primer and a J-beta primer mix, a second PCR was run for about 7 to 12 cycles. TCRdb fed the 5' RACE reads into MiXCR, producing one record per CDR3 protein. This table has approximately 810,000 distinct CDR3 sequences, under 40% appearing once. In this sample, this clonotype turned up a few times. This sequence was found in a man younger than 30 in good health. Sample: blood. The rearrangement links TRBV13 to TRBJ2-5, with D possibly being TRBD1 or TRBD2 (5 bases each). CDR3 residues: CASSLGLATSEQYF. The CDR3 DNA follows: TGTGCCAGCAGCTTGGGGCTAGCCACAAGTGAGCAGTACTTC.